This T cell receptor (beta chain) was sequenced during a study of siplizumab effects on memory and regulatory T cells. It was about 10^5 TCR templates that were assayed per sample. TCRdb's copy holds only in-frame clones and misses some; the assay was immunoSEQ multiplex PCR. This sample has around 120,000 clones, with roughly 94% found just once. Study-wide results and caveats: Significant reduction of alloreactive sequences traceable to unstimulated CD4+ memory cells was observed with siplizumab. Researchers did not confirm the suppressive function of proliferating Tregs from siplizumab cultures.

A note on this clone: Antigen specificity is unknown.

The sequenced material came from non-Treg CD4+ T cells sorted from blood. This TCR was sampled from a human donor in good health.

CDR3 amino acids: CASSQGQALFNSPLHF. CDR3 sequence (DNA): TGCGCCAGCAGCCAGGGACAGGCCCTTTTCAATTCACCCCTCCACTTT. The chain joins TRBV4-1 to TRBJ1-6, with 8 bases aligning to TRBD1. This CDR3 has 16 residues. Germline CDR1 reads MGHRA; CDR2 reads YSYEKL. V shed 3 bases, J shed 7 bases, and the junction held 8 bases outside the gene matches.